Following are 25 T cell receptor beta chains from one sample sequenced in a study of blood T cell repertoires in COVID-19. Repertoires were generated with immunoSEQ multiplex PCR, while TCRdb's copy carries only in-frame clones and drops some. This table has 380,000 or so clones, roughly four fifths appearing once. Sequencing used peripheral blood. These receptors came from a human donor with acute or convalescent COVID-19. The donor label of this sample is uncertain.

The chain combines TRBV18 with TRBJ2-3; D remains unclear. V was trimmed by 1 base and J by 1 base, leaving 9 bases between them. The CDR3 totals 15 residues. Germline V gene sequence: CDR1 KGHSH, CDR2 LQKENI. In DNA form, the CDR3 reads TGTGCCAGCTCACCACAGGAGACGGGCACAGATACGCAGTATTTT. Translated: CASSPQETGTDTQYF.

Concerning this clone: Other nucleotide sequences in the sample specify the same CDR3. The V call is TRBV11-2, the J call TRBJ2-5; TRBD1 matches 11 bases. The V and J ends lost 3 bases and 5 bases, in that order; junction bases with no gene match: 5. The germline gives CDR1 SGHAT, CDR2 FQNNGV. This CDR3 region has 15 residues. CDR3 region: CASSLGTGGRETQYF. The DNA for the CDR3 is TGTGCCAGCAGCTTGGGGACAGGGGGTCGGGAGACCCAGTACTTC.

This CDR3 is CASSQDLGTGGLRNTEAFF. The CDR3 nucleotides read TGTGCCAGCAGCCAAGATCTCGGGACAGGGGGTTTGAGGAACACTGAAGCTTTCTTT. V gene TRBV14 combines with J gene TRBJ1-1; TRBD1 agrees at 11 bases. CDR1 and CDR2 from the germline V gene are SGHDN and FVKESK. CDR3 length: 19 amino acids. V shed 0 bases, J shed 1 base, and the junction held 10 bases outside the gene matches.

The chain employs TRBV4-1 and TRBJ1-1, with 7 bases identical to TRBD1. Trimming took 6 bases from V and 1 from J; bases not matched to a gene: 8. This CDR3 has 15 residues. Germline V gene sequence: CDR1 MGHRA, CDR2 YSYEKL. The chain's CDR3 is CASRRRDSTNTEAFF. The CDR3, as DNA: TGCGCCAGCAGACGCCGGGACAGTACGAACACTGAAGCTTTCTTT.

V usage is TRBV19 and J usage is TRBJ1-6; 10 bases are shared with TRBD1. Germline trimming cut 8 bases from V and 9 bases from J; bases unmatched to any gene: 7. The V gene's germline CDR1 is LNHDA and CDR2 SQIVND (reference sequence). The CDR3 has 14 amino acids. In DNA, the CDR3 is TGTGCCAGTTCCGGGACAGGGGTGCGTTCACCCCTCCACTTT. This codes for CASSGTGVRSPLHF.

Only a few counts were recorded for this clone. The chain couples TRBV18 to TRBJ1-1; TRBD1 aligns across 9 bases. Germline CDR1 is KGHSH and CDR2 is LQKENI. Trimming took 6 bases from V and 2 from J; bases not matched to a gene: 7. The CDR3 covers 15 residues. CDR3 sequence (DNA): TGTGCCAGCTCCCGACGGACAGGGGAAAACACTGAAGCTTTCTTT. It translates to CASSRRTGENTEAFF.

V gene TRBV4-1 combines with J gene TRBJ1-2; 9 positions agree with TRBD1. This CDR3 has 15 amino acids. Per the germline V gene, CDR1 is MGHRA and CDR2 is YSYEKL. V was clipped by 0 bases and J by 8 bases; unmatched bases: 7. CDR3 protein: CASSQDKDRGRGYTF. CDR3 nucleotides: TGCGCCAGCAGCCAAGATAAGGACAGGGGAAGGGGCTACACCTTC.

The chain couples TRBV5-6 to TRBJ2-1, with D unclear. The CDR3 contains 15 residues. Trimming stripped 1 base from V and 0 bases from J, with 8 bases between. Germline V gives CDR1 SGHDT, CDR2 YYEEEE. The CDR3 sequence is CASSLLSSSYNEQFF. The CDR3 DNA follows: TGTGCCAGCAGCTTGCTGTCCAGCTCCTACAATGAGCAGTTCTTC.

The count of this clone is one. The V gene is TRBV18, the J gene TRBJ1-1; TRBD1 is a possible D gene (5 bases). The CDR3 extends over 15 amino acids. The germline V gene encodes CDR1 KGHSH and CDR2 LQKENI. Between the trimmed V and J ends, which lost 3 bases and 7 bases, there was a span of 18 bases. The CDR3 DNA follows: TGTGCCAGCTCACCCCAACTGGGGGGTGGTGGTGAAGCTTTCTTT. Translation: CASSPQLGGGGEAFF.

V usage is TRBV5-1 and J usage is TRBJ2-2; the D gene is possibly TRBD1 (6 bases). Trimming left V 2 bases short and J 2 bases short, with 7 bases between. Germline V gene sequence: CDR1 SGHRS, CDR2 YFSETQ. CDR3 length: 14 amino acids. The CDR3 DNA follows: TGCGCCAGCAGCTTACAGGGAAACACCGGGGAGCTGTTTTTT. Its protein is CASSLQGNTGELFF.

The CDR3 DNA reads TGTGCCAGCAGCTTCGACAGCCCTTATAGCAATCAGCCCCAGCATTTT. It translates to CASSFDSPYSNQPQHF. The genes are TRBV2 and TRBJ1-5; possibly TRBD1 for D (5 bases). Germline lookup yields CDR1 SNHLY and CDR2 FYNNEI. V lost 6 bases and J 0 bases, leaving 15 bases between the germline ends. The CDR3 totals 16 residues.

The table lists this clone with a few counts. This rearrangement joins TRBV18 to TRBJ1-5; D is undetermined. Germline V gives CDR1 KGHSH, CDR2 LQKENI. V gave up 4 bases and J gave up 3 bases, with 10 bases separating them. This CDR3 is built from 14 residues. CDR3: CASSRETANQPQHF. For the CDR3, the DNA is TGTGCCAGCTCACGGGAGACGGCCAATCAGCCCCAGCATTTT. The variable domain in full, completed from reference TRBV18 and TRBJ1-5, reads NAGVMQNPRHLVRRRGQEARLRCSPMKGHSHVYWYRQLPEEGLKFMVYLQKENIIDESGMPKERFSAEFPKEGPSILRIQQVVRGDSAAYFCASSRETANQPQHFGDGTRLSIL.

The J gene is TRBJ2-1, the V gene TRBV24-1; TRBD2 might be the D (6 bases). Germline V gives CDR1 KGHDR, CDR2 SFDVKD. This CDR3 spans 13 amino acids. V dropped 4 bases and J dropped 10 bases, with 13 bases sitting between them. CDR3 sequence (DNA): TGTGCCACCAGTGAGTCAGGGAGGCAAGAGCAGTTCTTC. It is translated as CATSESGRQEQFF.

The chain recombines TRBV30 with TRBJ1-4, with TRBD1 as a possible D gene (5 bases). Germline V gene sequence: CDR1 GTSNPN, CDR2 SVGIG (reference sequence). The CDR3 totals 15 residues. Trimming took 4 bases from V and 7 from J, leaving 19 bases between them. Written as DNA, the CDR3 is TGTGCCTGGAAGAGAGTTAGGGGCGCATCTGAAAAACTGTTTTTT. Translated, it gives CAWKRVRGASEKLFF. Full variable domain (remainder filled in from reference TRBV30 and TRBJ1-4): SQTIHQWPATLVQPVGSPLSLECTVEGTSNPNLYWYRQAAGRGLQLLFYSVGIGQISSEVPQNLSASRPQDRQFILSSKKLLLSDSGFYLCAWKRVRGASEKLFFGSGTQLSVL.

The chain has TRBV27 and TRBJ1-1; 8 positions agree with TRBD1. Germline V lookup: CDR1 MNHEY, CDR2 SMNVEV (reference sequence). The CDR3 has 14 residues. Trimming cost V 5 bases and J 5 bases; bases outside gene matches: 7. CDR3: CASSGRDRRTEAFF. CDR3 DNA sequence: TGTGCCAGCAGTGGGCGGGACAGGAGGACTGAAGCTTTCTTT.

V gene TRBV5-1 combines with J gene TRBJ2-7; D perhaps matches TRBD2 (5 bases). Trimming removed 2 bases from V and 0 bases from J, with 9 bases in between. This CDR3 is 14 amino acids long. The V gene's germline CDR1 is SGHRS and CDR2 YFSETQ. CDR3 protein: CASSFTSPSYEQYF. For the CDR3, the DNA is TGCGCCAGCAGCTTTACTAGTCCCTCCTACGAGCAGTACTTC.

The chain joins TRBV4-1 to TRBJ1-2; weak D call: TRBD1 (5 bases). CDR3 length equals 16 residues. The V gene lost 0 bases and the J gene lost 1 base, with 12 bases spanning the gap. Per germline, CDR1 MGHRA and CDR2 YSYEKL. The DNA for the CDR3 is TGCGCCAGCAGCCAAGATTCGCAGGGACTTAACTATGGCTACACCTTC. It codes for CASSQDSQGLNYGYTF.

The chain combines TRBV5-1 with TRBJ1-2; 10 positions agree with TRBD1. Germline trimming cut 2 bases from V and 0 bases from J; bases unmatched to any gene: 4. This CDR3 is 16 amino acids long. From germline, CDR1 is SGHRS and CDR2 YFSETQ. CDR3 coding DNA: TGCGCCAGCAGCTTACTAGGACAGGGGGCTAACTATGGCTACACCTTC. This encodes CASSLLGQGANYGYTF. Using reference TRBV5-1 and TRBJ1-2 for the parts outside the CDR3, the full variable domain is KAGVTQTPRYLIKTRGQQVTLSCSPISGHRSVSWYQQTPGQGLQFLFEYFSETQRNKGNFPGRFSGRQFSNSRSEMNVSTLELGDSALYLCASSLLGQGANYGYTFGSGTRLTVV.

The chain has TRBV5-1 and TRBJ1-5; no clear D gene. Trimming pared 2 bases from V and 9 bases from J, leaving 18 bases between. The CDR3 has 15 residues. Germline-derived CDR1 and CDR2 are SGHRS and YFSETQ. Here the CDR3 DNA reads TGCGCCAGCAGCTTTGACGGACTCAACCGGGGGCCCCAGCATTTT. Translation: CASSFDGLNRGPQHF.

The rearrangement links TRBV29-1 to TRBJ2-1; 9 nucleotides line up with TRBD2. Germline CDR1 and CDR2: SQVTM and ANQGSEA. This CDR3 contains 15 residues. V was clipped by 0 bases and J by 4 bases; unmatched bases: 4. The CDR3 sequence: CSVEDPSGVYNEQFF. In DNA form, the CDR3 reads TGCAGCGTTGAAGACCCTAGCGGGGTTTACAATGAGCAGTTCTTC.

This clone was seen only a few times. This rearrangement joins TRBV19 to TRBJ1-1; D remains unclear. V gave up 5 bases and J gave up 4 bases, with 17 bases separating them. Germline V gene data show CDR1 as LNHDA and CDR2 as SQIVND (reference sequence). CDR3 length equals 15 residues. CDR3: CASSARPGSGTEAFF. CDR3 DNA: TGTGCCAGTAGTGCCCGACCTGGTTCGGGCACTGAAGCTTTCTTT.

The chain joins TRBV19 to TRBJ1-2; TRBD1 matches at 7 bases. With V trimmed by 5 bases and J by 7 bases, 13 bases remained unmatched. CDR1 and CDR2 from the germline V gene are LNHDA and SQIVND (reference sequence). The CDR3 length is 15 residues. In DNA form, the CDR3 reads TGTGCCAGTAGTCCCCAATTCGACAGGGAGAGTGGCTACACCTTC. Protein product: CASSPQFDRESGYTF.

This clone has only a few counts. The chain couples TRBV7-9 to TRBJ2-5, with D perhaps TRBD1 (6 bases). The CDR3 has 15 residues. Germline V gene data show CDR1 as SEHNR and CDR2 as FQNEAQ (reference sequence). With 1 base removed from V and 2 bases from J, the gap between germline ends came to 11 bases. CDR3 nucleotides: TGTGCCAGCAGCTTAGGCAGGGGCATACAAGAGACCCAGTACTTC. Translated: CASSLGRGIQETQYF.

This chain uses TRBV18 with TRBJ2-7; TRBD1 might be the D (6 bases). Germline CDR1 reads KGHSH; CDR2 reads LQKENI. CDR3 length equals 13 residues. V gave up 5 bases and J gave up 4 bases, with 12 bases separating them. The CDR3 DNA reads TGTGCCAGCTCAGGACAGTTTGGTTACGAGCAGTACTTC. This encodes CASSGQFGYEQYF.

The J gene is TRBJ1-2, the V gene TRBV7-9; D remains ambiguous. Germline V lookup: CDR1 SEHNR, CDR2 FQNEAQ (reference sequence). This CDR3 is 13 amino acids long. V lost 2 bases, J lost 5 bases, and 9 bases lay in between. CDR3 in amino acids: CASSLSGQYGYTF. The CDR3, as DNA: TGTGCCAGCAGCTTAAGCGGCCAGTATGGCTACACCTTC.